The clone carrying this T cell receptor (beta chain) was counted once. Its specificity is not known. This entry is derived from a study of cytomegalovirus exposure and HLA in healthy donors. Overall study findings and caveats: Most observed TCR sequences were rare, whereas some public TCRs were detected in many donors.

Clones were sequenced by immunoSEQ multiplex PCR, and TCRdb holds only the in-frame ones, with some missing. The sample holds about 120,000 clones, nearly 90% seen once. The CDR3 covers 14 residues. Germline V CDR1 and CDR2: MDHEN, SYDVKM. With 3 bases clipped from V and 4 bases from J, the junction kept 3 bases outside the gene matches. The TCR comes from a woman aged 18-29 years in good health and CMV-seronegative. The V call is TRBV28, the J call TRBJ1-2; 9 positions agree with TRBD1. Sequencing input: PBMCs. CDR3 in DNA: TGTGCCAGCAGTTTGGGACAGGGAATCTATGGCTACACCTTC. Encoded protein: CASSLGQGIYGYTF.